The 28 T cell receptor beta chains below all came from one sample that was sequenced in a study of blood T cell repertoires in COVID-19. Method: immunoSEQ multiplex PCR; TCRdb's copy keeps in-frame clones and lacks some. Altogether more than 95,000 clones are present, 75% to 95% being singletons, with the ten largest covering roughly 6%. The source material was peripheral blood. The receptors were sampled from a human donor in a cohort sampled during active COVID-19.

This rearrangement joins TRBV4-1 to TRBJ2-1; no reliable D call. The CDR3 totals 12 residues. V lost 2 bases, J lost 12 bases, and 11 bases lay in between. The germline CDR1 and CDR2 sequences are MGHRA and YSYEKL. The CDR3 DNA is TGCGCCAGCAGCCAAACGGTGAACGGGCAGTTCTTC. Its protein is CASSQTVNGQFF.

The J gene is TRBJ2-1, the V gene TRBV5-6; 9 bases are shared with TRBD1. CDR1 and CDR2 (germline): SGHDT, YYEEEE. The CDR3 is made up of 16 amino acids. J gave up 4 bases and V 2 bases, and 7 bases lay outside the gene matches. CDR3 nucleotide sequence: TGTGCCAGCAGCTTCGCCGGGACAGGGAAATACAATGAGCAGTTCTTC. Translated, it gives CASSFAGTGKYNEQFF.

This rearrangement joins TRBV24-1 to TRBJ2-2; 8 nucleotides match TRBD1. The CDR3 contains 15 residues. Trimming cost V 2 bases and J 4 bases; bases outside gene matches: 2. Germline CDR1 is KGHDR and CDR2 is SFDVKD. The CDR3 here is CATSDSDRATGELFF. The CDR3 bases are TGTGCCACCAGTGATTCGGACAGGGCCACCGGGGAGCTGTTTTTT.

The V call is TRBV13, the J call TRBJ2-1, with TRBD2 matching over 12 bases. Germline CDR1 and CDR2: PRHDT and FYEKMQ (reference sequence). This CDR3 contains 15 residues. V shed 5 bases, J shed 9 bases, and the junction held 8 bases outside the gene matches. The DNA for the CDR3 is TGTGCCAGCAGCGGACGACTAGCGGGAGCCCGTGAGCAGTTCTTC. Protein sequence: CASSGRLAGAREQFF.

The CDR3 bases are TGTGCCAGCCGCGGGCAGGGACCTAGCGGGGGGGGCAATCAGCCCCAGCATTTT. It translates to CASRGQGPSGGGNQPQHF. The chain combines TRBV5-5 with TRBJ1-5, with D perhaps matching TRBD1 (5 bases). CDR3 length: 18 residues. V was clipped by 7 bases and J by 2 bases, with 25 bases between them. The germline V gene encodes CDR1 SGHKS and CDR2 YYEKEE (reference sequence).

The V gene is TRBV5-1, the J gene TRBJ2-1; D is perhaps TRBD2 (6 bases). The CDR3 is 19 residues long. The germline V and J ends were trimmed by 0 bases and 0 bases, with 19 bases remaining between them. Per germline, CDR1 SGHRS and CDR2 YFSETQ. The chain's CDR3 is CASSLELAQILSSYNEQFF. The CDR3 nucleotides are TGCGCCAGCAGCTTGGAACTAGCTCAAATCCTGAGCTCCTACAATGAGCAGTTCTTC.

The J gene is TRBJ1-5, the V gene TRBV9; D remains ambiguous. V lost 3 bases, J lost 0 bases, and 13 bases lay in between. Germline-derived CDR1 and CDR2 are SGDLS and YYNGEE. This CDR3 comprises 16 residues. DNA for the CDR3: TGTGCCAGCAGCGAGGGAGGACCGTCTAGCAATCAGCCCCAGCATTTT. It specifies CASSEGGPSSNQPQHF.

The chain is built from TRBV4-3 and TRBJ2-3; 10 nucleotides agree with TRBD1. V lost 0 bases to trimming and J lost 5 bases; unmatched junction nucleotides: 17. The V gene's germline CDR1 is LGHNA and CDR2 YSLEER. The CDR3 totals 20 residues. The CDR3 protein is CASSQEDLGETGGIEDTQYF. Written as DNA, the CDR3 is TGCGCCAGCAGCCAAGAAGACCTGGGCGAGACAGGGGGCATCGAAGATACGCAGTATTTT.

This chain joins TRBV28 and TRBJ2-7; D remains unclear. This CDR3 spans 14 amino acids. V was trimmed by 0 bases and J by 5 bases, leaving 11 bases between them. Per germline, CDR1 MDHEN and CDR2 SYDVKM. The CDR3 DNA reads as TGTGCCAGCAGTTTATGGTCCCGGAGCAACGAGCAGTACTTC. This translates into CASSLWSRSNEQYF.

This chain joins TRBV7-9 and TRBJ2-7; 10 nucleotides agree with TRBD2. Germline CDR1 is SEHNR and CDR2 is FQNEAQ (reference sequence). The CDR3 totals 17 residues. V trimming: 4 bases; J trimming: 0 bases; junction bases outside the gene matches: 9. The CDR3 DNA sequence: TGTGCCAGCAGCTCAGGTTTCGGGACTAGCGACTCCTACGAGCAGTACTTC. Translating gives CASSSGFGTSDSYEQYF.

V gene TRBV2 combines with J gene TRBJ1-2; D possibly corresponds to TRBD1 (5 bases). There are 14 residues in the CDR3. V dropped 3 bases and J dropped 4 bases, with 12 bases sitting between them. Germline values: CDR1 SNHLY, CDR2 FYNNEI. The CDR3: CASSDSTDTYGYTF. Written as DNA, the CDR3 is TGTGCCAGCAGTGATTCGACAGACACCTATGGCTACACCTTC.

This chain joins TRBV28 and TRBJ1-5, with D maybe TRBD1 (5 bases). This CDR3 region has 16 residues. Germline V CDR1 and CDR2: MDHEN, SYDVKM. V lost 2 bases and J lost 4, with 15 bases in between. CDR3 protein: CASSLPSGGGNQPQHF. The CDR3 nucleotides read TGTGCCAGCAGTTTACCCTCTGGGGGGGGAAATCAGCCCCAGCATTTT.

This chain connects TRBV15 to TRBJ2-1, with 10 bases matching TRBD2. CDR3 length: 19 residues. Germline V gene lookup returns CDR1 LNHNV and CDR2 YYDKDF (reference sequence). V shed 5 bases, J shed 3 bases, and the junction held 16 bases outside the gene matches. Here the CDR3 reads CATSRRTILASGGYNEQFF. The CDR3 DNA reads as TGTGCCACCAGCCGACGCACCATTTTGGCTAGCGGGGGCTACAATGAGCAGTTCTTC.

This clone was observed once. The V gene is TRBV6-5, the J gene TRBJ1-1; the D gene is possibly TRBD1 (5 bases). The length of the CDR3 is 16 residues. Germline CDR1 is MNHEY and CDR2 is SVGAGI. V gave up 4 bases and J gave up 2 bases, with 17 bases separating them. In DNA, the CDR3 is TGTGCCAGCAGTTTCGGACAACCGACAATAAACACTGAAGCTTTCTTT. It is translated as CASSFGQPTINTEAFF.

A single count supports this clone. The chain is built from TRBV6-1 and TRBJ1-5; D is perhaps TRBD1 (6 bases). The ends were cut back, 4 bases at V and 1 base at J, with 14 bases in the middle. Germline CDR1 reads MNHNS; CDR2 reads SASEGT. The CDR3 loop spans 16 amino acids. CDR3 DNA: TGTGCCAGCAGTGGGAGACAGGTTAGAAGCAATCAGCCCCAGCATTTT. This codes for CASSGRQVRSNQPQHF.

The chain uses TRBV19 and TRBJ1-2, with D perhaps matching TRBD1 (6 bases). V dropped 3 bases and J dropped 6 bases, with 11 bases sitting between them. Germline-derived CDR1 and CDR2 are LNHDA and SQIVND (reference sequence). The CDR3 is made up of 13 amino acids. In DNA, the CDR3 is TGTGCCAGTAGTATCAACAGGGCAGATGGCTACACCTTC. Translation: CASSINRADGYTF. Combining the CDR3 with reference TRBV19 and TRBJ1-2 gives the whole variable domain DGGITQSPKYLFRKEGQNVTLSCEQNLNHDAMYWYRQDPGQGLRLIYYSQIVNDFQKGDIAEGYSVSREKKESFPLTVTSAQKNPTAFYLCASSINRADGYTFGSGTRLTVV.

V and J are TRBV30 and TRBJ1-1; D ambiguous. The CDR3 has 14 residues. Trimming removed 3 bases at V and 5 bases at J, with 16 bases between. From germline, CDR1 is GTSNPN and CDR2 SVGIG (reference sequence). The CDR3 sequence is CAWRGSQRRTEAFF. The CDR3, as DNA: TGTGCCTGGAGGGGCTCTCAAAGGAGGACTGAAGCTTTCTTT.

The count of this clone is one. J is TRBJ1-1 and V is TRBV10-2; D gene ambiguous. Trimming removed 4 bases from V and 2 bases from J, with 8 bases in between. This CDR3 comprises 13 residues. CDR1 and CDR2 from the germline V gene are WSHSY and SAAADI. The CDR3 here is CASSGAGNTEAFF. In DNA form, the CDR3 reads TGCGCCAGCAGTGGAGCGGGAAACACTGAAGCTTTCTTT.

The chain uses TRBV6-6 and TRBJ2-7, with a possible D match to TRBD1 (6 bases). This CDR3 is built from 12 residues. Germline assignment: CDR1 MNHNY and CDR2 SVGAGI (reference sequence). Trimming stripped 6 bases from V and 2 bases from J, with 8 bases between. CDR3 amino acids: CASSRDTYEQYF. Written as DNA, the CDR3 is TGTGCCAGCAGCCGGGACACCTACGAGCAGTACTTC.

Only one count was recorded for this clone. CDR3 nucleotide sequence: TGTGCCAGCAGCGTAGGGGGCGGGAGCCCCTACGAGCAGTACTTC. Amino acid sequence: CASSVGGGSPYEQYF. The chain combines TRBV9 with TRBJ2-7, with TRBD2 matching over 7 bases. This CDR3 is 15 amino acids long. CDR1 and CDR2 from the germline V gene are SGDLS and YYNGEE. V trimming: 0 bases; J trimming: 2 bases; junction bases outside the gene matches: 5.

The J gene is TRBJ1-1, the V gene TRBV29-1; D remains unclear. The CDR3 runs 15 residues. In germline, CDR1 is SQVTM, CDR2 ANQGSEA. Trimming took off 1 base at V and 3 bases at J, with 15 bases between the two ends. The CDR3 DNA sequence: TGCAGCGTTGAAGGAAGAGGGAGGGAGGACACTGAAGCTTTCTTT. This gives the protein CSVEGRGREDTEAFF.

The chain recombines TRBV9 with TRBJ2-2; no definite D call. Germline CDR1 SGDLS, CDR2 YYNGEE. Trimming stripped 1 base from V and 6 bases from J, with 7 bases between. The CDR3 has 13 amino acids. DNA of the CDR3: TGTGCCAGCAGCGTATTGGGCCCCGGGGAGCTGTTTTTT. It specifies CASSVLGPGELFF.

J is TRBJ2-1 and V is TRBV2, with D possibly TRBD1 on 6 matching bases. The CDR3 extends over 13 amino acids. The germline V gene has CDR1 SNHLY and CDR2 FYNNEI. V lost 1 base to trimming and J lost 11 bases, with 12 bases between them. CDR3 region: CASSEDAGTQQFF. The CDR3 nucleotides read TGTGCCAGCAGTGAAGATGCCGGGACACAGCAGTTCTTC.

The CDR3 is CASSLSGEGWGEQYF. CDR3 DNA: TGTGCCAGCAGCTTATCAGGGGAGGGTTGGGGCGAGCAGTACTTC. The rearrangement links TRBV7-2 to TRBJ2-7, with D perhaps TRBD2 (7 bases). Germline CDR1 is SGHTA and CDR2 is FQGNSA. This CDR3 is 15 amino acids long. Trimming pared 2 bases from V and 6 bases from J, leaving 17 bases between. The full variable domain, its missing parts supplied by reference TRBV7-2 and TRBJ2-7, is GAGVSQSPSNKVTEKGKDVELRCDPISGHTALYWYRQSLGQGLEFLIYFQGNSAPDKSGLPSDRFSAERTGGSVSTLTIQRTQQEDSAVYLCASSLSGEGWGEQYFGPGTRLTVT.

The chain carries TRBV5-1 and TRBJ2-7; possibly TRBD2 for D (6 bases). This CDR3 is 15 amino acids long. In germline, CDR1 is SGHRS, CDR2 YFSETQ. Trimming took off 1 base at V and 3 bases at J, with 14 bases between the two ends. The CDR3 protein is CASSLMAGRHYEQYF. DNA for the CDR3: TGCGCCAGCAGCTTGATGGCGGGACGCCACTACGAGCAGTACTTC.

V gene TRBV9 combines with J gene TRBJ2-2, with 8 nucleotides matching TRBD1. This CDR3 is 16 amino acids long. CDR1 and CDR2 from the germline V gene are SGDLS and YYNGEE. V trimming: 4 bases; J trimming: 2 bases; junction bases outside the gene matches: 7. CDR3 sequence: CASSLRTGLNTGELFF. CDR3 coding DNA: TGTGCCAGCAGCCTCAGGACAGGGCTTAACACCGGGGAGCTGTTTTTT. Supplemented by reference TRBV9 and TRBJ2-2, the full variable domain reads DSGVTQTPKHLITATGQRVTLRCSPRSGDLSVYWYQQSLDQGLQFLIQYYNGEERAKGNILERFSAQQFPDLHSELNLSSLELGDSALYFCASSLRTGLNTGELFFGEGSRLTVL.

The chain joins TRBV7-2 to TRBJ2-7; 7 bases fit TRBD1. CDR3 length: 12 amino acids. Trimming cost V 4 bases and J 5 bases; bases outside gene matches: 2. Germline V gene data show CDR1 as SGHTA and CDR2 as FQGNSA. The CDR3 region is CASSSQGHEQYF. CDR3 DNA sequence: TGTGCCAGCAGCTCACAGGGGCACGAGCAGTACTTC.

This chain connects TRBV4-1 to TRBJ1-1, with D perhaps TRBD1 (6 bases). The germline CDR1 and CDR2 sequences are MGHRA and YSYEKL. The CDR3 runs 16 residues. V was pared by 4 bases and J by 5 bases, with 20 bases between. The CDR3 sequence: CASSPRDTLRETEAFF. The CDR3 region has the DNA TGCGCCAGCAGCCCCCGGGACACCCTCCGAGAGACTGAAGCTTTCTTT.